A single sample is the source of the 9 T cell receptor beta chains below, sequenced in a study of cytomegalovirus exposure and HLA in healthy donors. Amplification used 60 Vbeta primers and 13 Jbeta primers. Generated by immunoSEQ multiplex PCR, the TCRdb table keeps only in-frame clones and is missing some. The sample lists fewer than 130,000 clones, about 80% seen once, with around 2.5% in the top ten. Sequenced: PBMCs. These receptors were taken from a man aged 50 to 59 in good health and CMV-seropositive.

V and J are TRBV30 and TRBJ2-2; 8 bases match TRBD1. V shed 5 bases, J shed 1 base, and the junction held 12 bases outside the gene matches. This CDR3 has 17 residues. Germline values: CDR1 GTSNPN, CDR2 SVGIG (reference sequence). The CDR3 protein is CAWFRQGPRRNTGELFF. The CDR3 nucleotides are TGTGCCTGGTTTCGACAGGGGCCTAGACGGAACACCGGGGAGCTGTTTTTT.

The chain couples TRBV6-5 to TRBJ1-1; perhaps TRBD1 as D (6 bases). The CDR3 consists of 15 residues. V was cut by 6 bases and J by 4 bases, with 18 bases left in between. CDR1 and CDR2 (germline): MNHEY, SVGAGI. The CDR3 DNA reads TGTGCCAGCAGAGCCACGGGGGGCCGTCGCACTGAAGCTTTCTTT. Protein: CASRATGGRRTEAFF.

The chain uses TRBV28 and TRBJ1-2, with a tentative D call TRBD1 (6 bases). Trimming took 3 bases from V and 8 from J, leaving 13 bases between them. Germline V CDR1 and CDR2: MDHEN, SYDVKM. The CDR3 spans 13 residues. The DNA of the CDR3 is TGTGCCAGCAGTTTGACAGGTGCTTGGGGCTACACCTTC. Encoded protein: CASSLTGAWGYTF.

CDR3 residues: CASSISRLALDTQYF. The CDR3 nucleotides are TGTGCCAGTAGTATAAGTAGACTAGCTCTGGATACGCAGTATTTT. The gene calls are TRBV19 and TRBJ2-3, with 7 bases matching TRBD2. The germline V gene has CDR1 LNHDA and CDR2 SQIVND (reference sequence). The V segment lost 2 bases and the J segment 6 bases; nucleotides outside the gene matches: 8. This CDR3 comprises 15 residues.

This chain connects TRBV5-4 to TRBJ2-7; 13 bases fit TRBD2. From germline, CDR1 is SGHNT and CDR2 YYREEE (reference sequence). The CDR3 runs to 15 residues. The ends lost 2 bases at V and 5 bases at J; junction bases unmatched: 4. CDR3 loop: CASSLLAGGLDEQYF. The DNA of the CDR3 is TGTGCCAGCAGCTTACTAGCGGGGGGGCTGGACGAGCAGTACTTC.

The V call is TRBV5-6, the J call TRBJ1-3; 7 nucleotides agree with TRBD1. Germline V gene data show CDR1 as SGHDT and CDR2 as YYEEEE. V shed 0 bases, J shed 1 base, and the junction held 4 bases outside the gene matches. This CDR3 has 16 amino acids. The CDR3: CASSLGTGPSGNTIYF. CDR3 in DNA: TGTGCCAGCAGCTTGGGGACAGGCCCGTCTGGAAACACCATATATTTT.

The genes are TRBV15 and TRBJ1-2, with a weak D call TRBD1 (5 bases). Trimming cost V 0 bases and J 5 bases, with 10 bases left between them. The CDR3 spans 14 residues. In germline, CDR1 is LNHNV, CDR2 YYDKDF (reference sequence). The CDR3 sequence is CATSRDRQTYGYTF. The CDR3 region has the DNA TGTGCCACCAGCAGAGATCGACAGACTTATGGCTACACCTTC.

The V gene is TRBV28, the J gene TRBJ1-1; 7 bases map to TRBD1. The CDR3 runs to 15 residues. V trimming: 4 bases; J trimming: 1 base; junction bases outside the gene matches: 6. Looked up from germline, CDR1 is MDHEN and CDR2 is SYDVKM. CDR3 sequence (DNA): TGTGCCAGCAGTTCGACCGGGACAGCGAACACTGAAGCTTTCTTT. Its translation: CASSSTGTANTEAFF.

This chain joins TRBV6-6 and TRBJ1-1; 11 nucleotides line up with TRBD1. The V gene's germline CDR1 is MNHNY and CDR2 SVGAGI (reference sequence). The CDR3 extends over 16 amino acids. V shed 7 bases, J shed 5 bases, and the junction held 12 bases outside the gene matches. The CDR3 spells CASIGQGAQRNTEAFF. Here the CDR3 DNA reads TGTGCCAGCATCGGACAGGGGGCGCAAAGAAATACTGAAGCTTTCTTT.